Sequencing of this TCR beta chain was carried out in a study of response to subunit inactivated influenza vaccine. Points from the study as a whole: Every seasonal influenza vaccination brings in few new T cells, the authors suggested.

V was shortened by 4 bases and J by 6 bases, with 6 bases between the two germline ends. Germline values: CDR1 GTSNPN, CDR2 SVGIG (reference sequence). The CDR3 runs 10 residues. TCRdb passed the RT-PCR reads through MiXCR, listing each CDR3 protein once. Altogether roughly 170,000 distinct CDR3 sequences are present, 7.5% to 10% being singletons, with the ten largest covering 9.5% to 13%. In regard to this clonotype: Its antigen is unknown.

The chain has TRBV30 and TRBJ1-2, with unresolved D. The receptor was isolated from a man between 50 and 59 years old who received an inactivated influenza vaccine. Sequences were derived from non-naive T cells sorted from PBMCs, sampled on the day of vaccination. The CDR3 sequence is CAWMADGYTF. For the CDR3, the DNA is TGTGCCTGGATGGCGGATGGCTACACCTTC.